A selection of T cell receptor beta chains follows, all from one sample in a study of neurological immune-mediated disorders. TCRdb re-called the 5' RACE reads with MiXCR, one entry per CDR3 protein. The sample lists approximately 30,000 distinct CDR3 sequences, approximately 12% seen once, with about 5.7% in the top ten. Sequencing was done on a sample of CD4+ T cells from blood. These receptors were collected from a female donor with HTLV-1-associated myelopathy (HAM/TSP). CDR3s include the opening cysteine and the closing phenylalanine or tryptophan. A D gene is named only where the DNA matches it firmly. Clone sizes are given selectively: once, few, many, or a class where the clone is expanded.

clone_size	d_call	v_call	j_call	cdr3_aa	cdr3_nt
medium-sized	TRBD1	TRBV28	TRBJ1-1	CASSQGVATEAFF	TGTGCCAGCAGCCAGGGGGTGGCCACTGAAGCTTTCTTT
medium-sized	TRBD2	TRBV20-1	TRBJ2-3	CSARGPTSGSTNTQYF	TGCAGTGCTAGAGGCCCGACTAGCGGGAGCACAAATACGCAGTATTTT
many	-	TRBV7-3	TRBJ2-7	CASSSRDNNYEQYF	TGTGCCAGCAGCTCCCGGGACAATAACTACGAGCAGTACTTC
once	TRBD2	TRBV6-2/TRBV6-3	TRBJ2-1	CVSTHRPITSGEVNEQFF	TGTGTCAGCACCCACAGGCCCATTACTAGCGGGGAGGTGAATGAGCAGTTCTTC
many	-	TRBV9	TRBJ1-2	CASSADVGGYTF	TGTGCCAGCAGCGCCGATGTTGGTGGCTACACCTTC
many	-	TRBV5-1	TRBJ1-6	CASSSPGAETPLHF	TGCGCCAGCAGTTCCCCCGGAGCCGAGACACCCCTCCACTTT
many	-	TRBV20-1	TRBJ1-6	CSARGVATGRVSSPLHF	TGCAGTGCTAGAGGTGTCGCTACAGGACGAGTGAGTTCACCCCTCCACTTT
many	-	TRBV5-1	TRBJ1-2	CASSLTGSPLDYGYTF	TGCGCCAGCAGCTTGACAGGGAGTCCCCTTGACTATGGCTACACCTTC
-	-	TRBV14	TRBJ2-7	CASSFYICSAIEGASYEQYF	-
many	-	TRBV20-1	TRBJ2-2	CSARWNTGELFF	TGCAGTGCTAGGTGGAACACCGGGGAGCTGTTTTTT
many	TRBD2	TRBV7-6	TRBJ2-1	CASSSTSGTGTEQFF	TGTGCCAGCAGCTCCACTAGCGGGACGGGGACTGAGCAGTTCTTC
many	TRBD1	TRBV5-1	TRBJ2-2	CASSLQGQGYGELFF	TGCGCCAGCAGCTTGCAGGGACAGGGGTACGGGGAGCTGTTTTTT
many	-	TRBV9	TRBJ2-2	CASSVDGYTGELFF	TGTGCCAGCAGCGTAGATGGGTACACCGGGGAGCTGTTTTTT
many	-	TRBV20-1	TRBJ2-6	CSARRAGGSGANVLTF	TGCAGTGCCAGAAGGGCCGGGGGCTCTGGGGCCAACGTCCTGACTTTC
-	-	TRBV27	TRBJ1-2	CACSRQATYGYTF	TGTGCCTGCAGTCGACAGGCGACCTATGGCTACACATTC
many	-	TRBV20-1	TRBJ2-1	CSARVFLRREIGEQFF	TGCAGTGCTAGAGTTTTTCTCAGACGGGAGATCGGCGAGCAGTTCTTC
many	-	TRBV12-3/TRBV12-4	TRBJ2-5	CASSQGGDQETQYF	TGTGCCAGCAGCCAAGGTGGGGACCAAGAGACCCAGTACTTC
many	-	TRBV6-5	TRBJ2-5	CASRGTYETQYF	TGTGCCAGCAGGGGGACGTACGAGACCCAGTACTTC
many	TRBD1	TRBV7-6	TRBJ2-6	CASSLEGANGANVLTF	TGTGCCAGCAGCTTAGAGGGGGCAAATGGGGCCAACGTCCTGACTTTC
many	-	TRBV5-1	TRBJ2-5	CASSLAENLQETQYF	TGCGCCAGCAGCTTGGCCGAGAACCTCCAAGAGACCCAGTACTTC
medium-sized	TRBD2	TRBV4-1	TRBJ2-2	CASSQVGTSGVTGELFF	TGCGCCAGCAGCCAAGTTGGGACTAGCGGGGTCACCGGGGAGCTGTTTTTT
many	TRBD1	TRBV5-1	TRBJ2-5	CASSLGQGRETQYF	TGCGCCAGCAGCTTGGGACAGGGACGAGAGACCCAGTACTTC
many	TRBD2	TRBV20-1	TRBJ2-1	CSAIRGLGGEQFF	TGCAGTGCTATAAGGGGACTAGGGGGAGAGCAGTTCTTC
many	-	TRBV9	TRBJ1-2	CASSPLIPYYGYTF	TGTGCCAGCAGCCCTCTTATTCCGTACTATGGCTACACCTTC
medium-sized	-	TRBV29-1	TRBJ2-3	CSVEGPQGTDTQYF	TGCAGCGTTGAAGGTCCCCAGGGGACAGATACGCAGTATTTT
many	TRBD1	TRBV28	TRBJ1-1	CASSPPGQGDTEAFF	TGTGCCAGCAGTCCTCCGGGACAGGGAGATACTGAAGCTTTCTTT
few	TRBD1	TRBV2	TRBJ1-6	CASSGRDRWNSPLHF	TGTGCCAGCAGTGGTAGGGACAGGTGGAATTCACCCCTCCACTTT
many	-	TRBV7-2	TRBJ2-2	CASSSIQGAGELFF	TGTGCCAGCAGCTCAATCCAGGGCGCCGGGGAGCTGTTTTTT